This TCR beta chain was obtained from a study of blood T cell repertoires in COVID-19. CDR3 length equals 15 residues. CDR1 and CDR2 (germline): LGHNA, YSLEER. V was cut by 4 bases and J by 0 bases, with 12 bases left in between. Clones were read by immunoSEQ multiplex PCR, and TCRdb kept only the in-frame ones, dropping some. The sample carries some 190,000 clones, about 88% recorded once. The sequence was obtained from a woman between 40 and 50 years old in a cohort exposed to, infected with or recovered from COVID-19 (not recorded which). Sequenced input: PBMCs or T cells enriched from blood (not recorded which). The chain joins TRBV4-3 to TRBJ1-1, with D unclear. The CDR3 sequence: CASSPLREMNTEAFF. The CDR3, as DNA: TGCGCCAGCAGCCCATTAAGAGAAATGAACACTGAAGCTTTCTTT.